This T cell receptor (beta chain) was recorded in a study of identical twins. General study points: Models underestimated out-of-frame TCR alpha sharing in monozygotic twins. Shared out-of-frame alpha sequences (those common to twins) showed excess low generation probability. Weaker excess sharing between twins was seen in beta out-of-frame sequences.

This clonotype was counted ten times or more. Its antigen is unknown. TCRdb independently ran MiXCR on the 5' RACE reads; one entry per CDR3 protein. This repertoire shows 250,000 or so distinct CDR3 sequences, approximately 7% found once; its top ten account for 3.5% to 4%. Germline V gene data show CDR1 as DFQATT and CDR2 as SNEGSKA (reference sequence). The CDR3 contains 17 residues. V dropped 0 bases and J dropped 0 bases, with 15 bases sitting between them. The sample was also reused in another study, on yellow fever vaccine responses in identical twins.

This chain joins TRBV20-1 and TRBJ1-5; TRBD1 might be the D (6 bases). The material sequenced was memory (CD45RO+) T cells sorted from blood. This receptor was obtained from a woman under 30 in good health. CDR3 protein: CSARDGGRGHSNQPQHF. In nucleotides, the CDR3 is TGCAGTGCTAGAGATGGGGGGCGAGGCCATAGCAATCAGCCCCAGCATTTT.